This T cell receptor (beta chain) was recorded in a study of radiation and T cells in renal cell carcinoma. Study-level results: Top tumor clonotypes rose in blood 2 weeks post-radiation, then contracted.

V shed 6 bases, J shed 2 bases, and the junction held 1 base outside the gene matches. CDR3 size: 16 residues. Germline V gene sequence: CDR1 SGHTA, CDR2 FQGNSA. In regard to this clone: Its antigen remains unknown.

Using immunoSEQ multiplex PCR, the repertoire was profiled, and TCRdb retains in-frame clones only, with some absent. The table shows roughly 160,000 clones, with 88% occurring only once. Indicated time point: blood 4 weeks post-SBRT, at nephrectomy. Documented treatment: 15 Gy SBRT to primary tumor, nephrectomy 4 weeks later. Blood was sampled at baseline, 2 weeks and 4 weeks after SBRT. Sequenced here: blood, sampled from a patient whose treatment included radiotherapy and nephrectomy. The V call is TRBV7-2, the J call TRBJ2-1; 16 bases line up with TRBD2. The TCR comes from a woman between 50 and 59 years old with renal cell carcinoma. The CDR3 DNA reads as TGTGCCAGCAGTGGGACTAGCGGGGGGGCCTACAATGAGCAGTTCTTC. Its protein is CASSGTSGGAYNEQFF.